The 21 T cell receptor beta chains given below trace back to one sample, sequenced in a study of shared clonotypes between healthy human individuals. Sequenced by immunoSEQ multiplex PCR; TCRdb stores in-frame clones only, minus some. The sample holds approximately 2,000,000 clones, around 93% seen once. Naive CD8 isolation took CD45RO-negative cells positively selected for CCR7 and excluded terminally differentiated effector memory CD45RA+ cells. Sequencing was performed on naive CD8+ T cells from PBMCs. All receptors derive from a man younger than 35 in good health. Some clones in this sample may be carry-over from other donors' samples.

The V gene is TRBV7-6, the J gene TRBJ1-4; the D is unclear. This CDR3 has 16 residues. V was shortened by 5 bases and J by 3 bases, with 16 bases between the two germline ends. Germline values: CDR1 SGHVS, CDR2 FNYEAQ. The CDR3: CASSPFRAAANEKLFF. In DNA form, the CDR3 reads TGTGCCAGCAGCCCATTTAGGGCTGCGGCTAATGAAAAACTGTTTTTT. Using reference TRBV7-6 and TRBJ1-4 for the parts outside the CDR3, the full variable domain is GAGVSQSPRYKVTKRGQDVALRCDPISGHVSLYWYRQALGQGPEFLTYFNYEAQQDKSGLPNDRFSAERPEGSISTLTIQRTEQRDSAMYRCASSPFRAAANEKLFFGSGTQLSVL.

The J gene is TRBJ2-1, the V gene TRBV11-2, with D possibly TRBD1 on 7 matching bases. The V end was cut by 7 bases, the J end by 8 bases, with 15 bases between. The CDR3 loop spans 13 amino acids. Germline V lookup: CDR1 SGHAT, CDR2 FQNNGV. CDR3 in DNA: TGTGCCAGCAAGGGCAGGGGGGAGGATGAGCAGTTCTTC. Protein: CASKGRGEDEQFF.

A note on this clone: In the same sample, other DNA sequences code for this CDR3. The rearrangement links TRBV6-5 to TRBJ1-3; D might be TRBD1 (5 bases). The germline gives CDR1 MNHEY, CDR2 SVGAGI. The CDR3 contains 15 residues. V shed 0 bases and J shed 2 bases, with 8 bases lying between them. The CDR3 here is CASSYSEGTGNTIYF. CDR3 sequence (DNA): TGTGCCAGCAGTTACTCGGAGGGGACTGGAAACACCATATATTTT.

The genes are TRBV2 and TRBJ2-7; D possibly corresponds to TRBD1 (6 bases). This CDR3 contains 14 residues. Trimming stripped 3 bases from V and 3 bases from J, with 12 bases between. The germline gives CDR1 SNHLY, CDR2 FYNNEI. In nucleotides, the CDR3 is TGTGCCAGCAGTGATGAAGTACAGGGCTACGAGCAGTACTTC. It translates to CASSDEVQGYEQYF.

The V gene is TRBV15, the J gene TRBJ1-2, with TRBD1 identical over 10 bases. Trimming at V came to 4 bases and at J to 0 bases, leaving 2 bases not matched to a gene. The CDR3 contains 15 residues. Germline CDR1 reads LNHNV; CDR2 reads YYDKDF (reference sequence). In DNA form, the CDR3 reads TGTGCCACCAGCATTGGACAGGGGGCTAACTATGGCTACACCTTC. Protein: CATSIGQGANYGYTF.

The V call is TRBV5-1, the J call TRBJ2-5, with TRBD2 identical over 8 bases. The CDR3 is made up of 17 amino acids. CDR1 SGHRS and CDR2 YFSETQ come from the germline V gene. The J segment lost 4 bases and the V segment lost 0 bases, leaving 11 bases of the junction unmatched. CDR3 residues: CASSLAIVSAGAETQYF. The CDR3 region has the DNA TGCGCCAGCAGCTTGGCAATAGTGTCAGCGGGAGCAGAGACCCAGTACTTC.

On this clone: Its ends do not fully match the called genes, so a read error is possible. The chain uses TRBV28 and TRBJ2-2; unclear D gene. Germline V gene data show CDR1 as MDHEN and CDR2 as SYDVKM. This CDR3 has 14 amino acids. CDR3 sequence: CASSFFVSTGELFF. The CDR3 coding sequence is TGTGCTAGCAGTTTCTTTGTGAGCACCGGGGAGCTGTTTTTT.

The V and J genes are TRBV5-1 and TRBJ2-6; 9 bases are a match to TRBD2. This CDR3 comprises 17 residues. With 4 bases clipped from V and 8 bases from J, the junction kept 13 bases outside the gene matches. The V gene's germline CDR1 is SGHRS and CDR2 YFSETQ. In DNA form, the CDR3 reads TGCGCCAGCAGCCCCGGGACTAGCTTCTTTATGTCCAACGTCCTGACTTTC. Amino acids: CASSPGTSFFMSNVLTF.

Remarks on this clone: The same CDR3 arises from other DNA sequences in this sample as well. The chain recombines TRBV9 with TRBJ2-7; no clear D gene. The CDR3 spans 14 residues. Germline V lookup: CDR1 SGDLS, CDR2 YYNGEE. Trimming shortened V by 0 bases and J by 2 bases, and 9 bases separated the two germline ends. This chain's CDR3 is CASSVGDKPYEQYF. The CDR3 nucleotides read TGTGCCAGCAGCGTAGGAGACAAACCCTACGAGCAGTACTTC.

The genes are TRBV7-9 and TRBJ2-2; the match to TRBD2 covers 15 bases. Germline V gene lookup returns CDR1 SEHNR and CDR2 FQNEAQ (reference sequence). Trimming at V came to 5 bases and at J to 9 bases, leaving 4 bases not matched to a gene. The CDR3 runs to 15 residues. DNA for the CDR3: TGTGCCAGCAGCATCGGACTAGCGGGAGGGCGGGAGCTGTTTTTT. This sequence encodes CASSIGLAGGRELFF.

Here the CDR3 reads CASSPLVRTSTDTQYF. CDR3 bases: TGTGCCAGCAGCCCCCTGGTCCGGACTAGCACAGATACGCAGTATTTT. The rearrangement uses TRBV7-9 and TRBJ2-3; tentatively, D is TRBD2 (5 bases). CDR3 length: 16 residues. CDR1 is SEHNR and CDR2 is FQNEAQ in the germline V gene (reference sequence). Trimming took off 5 bases at V and 0 bases at J, with 15 bases between the two ends.

This clone was counted a few times. The V call is TRBV30, the J call TRBJ2-2; 9 bases map to TRBD2. Germline V lookup: CDR1 GTSNPN, CDR2 SVGIG (reference sequence). CDR3 size: 19 residues. The V gene end was trimmed by 2 bases and the J gene end by 7 bases; junction bases not matched to a gene: 20. The CDR3 sequence is CAWSIPRLAETKQSGELFF. In nucleotides, the CDR3 is TGTGCCTGGAGTATACCGAGACTAGCGGAAACTAAACAGAGCGGGGAGCTGTTTTTT. The full variable domain, completed using reference TRBV30 and TRBJ2-2, is SQTIHQWPATLVQPVGSPLSLECTVEGTSNPNLYWYRQAAGRGLQLLFYSVGIGQISSEVPQNLSASRPQDRQFILSSKKLLLSDSGFYLCAWSIPRLAETKQSGELFFGEGSRLTVL.

The rearrangement joins TRBV29-1 to TRBJ1-1; 7 bases match TRBD1. CDR1 and CDR2 from the germline V gene are SQVTM and ANQGSEA. V shed 7 bases and J 4 bases; nucleotides not matched to a gene: 12. The CDR3 consists of 14 residues. CDR3 amino acids: CSAVDRARGTEAFF. The CDR3 DNA reads TGCAGCGCGGTCGACAGGGCAAGAGGCACTGAAGCTTTCTTT.

The V call is TRBV7-9, the J call TRBJ2-1; the D is unclear. The germline V gene encodes CDR1 SEHNR and CDR2 FQNEAQ (reference sequence). The V end lost 5 bases, the J end lost 0 bases, and 14 bases lay between the germline ends. The CDR3 runs to 16 residues. CDR3 region: CASSPVGSSSYNEQFF. CDR3 in DNA: TGTGCCAGCAGCCCGGTCGGGTCGAGCTCCTACAATGAGCAGTTCTTC. Variable domain in full (rest from reference TRBV7-9 and TRBJ2-1): DTGVSQNPRHKITKRGQNVTFRCDPISEHNRLYWYRQTLGQGPEFLTYFQNEAQLEKSRLLSDRFSAERPKGSFSTLEIQRTEQGDSAMYLCASSPVGSSSYNEQFFGPGTRLTVL.

The chain joins TRBV4-3 to TRBJ2-2, with D uncertain. CDR1 and CDR2 (germline): LGHNA, YSLEER. The V and J ends lost 0 bases and 8 bases respectively, with 10 bases between them. CDR3 length equals 14 residues. CDR3 in DNA: TGCGCCAGCAGCCAAGACGAGCTTGCGGGGGAGCTGTTTTTT. Its translation is CASSQDELAGELFF.

This chain connects TRBV9 to TRBJ1-2; D unresolved. The CDR3 has 13 amino acids. In germline, CDR1 is SGDLS, CDR2 YYNGEE. Trimming removed 3 bases at V and 7 bases at J, with 13 bases between. The CDR3 DNA sequence: TGTGCCAGCAGCGACGGGAGATTGAGTGGCTACACCTTC. It codes for CASSDGRLSGYTF.

Only one count was recorded for this clone. The CDR3 here is CASSSIWSKGSSGANVLTF. The CDR3 region has the DNA TGTGCCAGCAGCTCCATCTGGAGCAAGGGTTCCTCTGGGGCCAACGTCCTGACTTTC. The chain joins TRBV7-3 to TRBJ2-6; D gene uncertain. CDR1 and CDR2 (germline): SGHTA, FQGTGA. The V end was cut by 4 bases, the J end by 0 bases, with 19 bases between. The CDR3 has 19 residues.

The rearrangement links TRBV19 to TRBJ1-3; TRBD1 might be the D (6 bases). The CDR3 has 14 amino acids. V lost 9 bases and J lost 2, with 14 bases in between. Germline assignment: CDR1 LNHDA and CDR2 SQIVND (reference sequence). CDR3 nucleotide sequence: TGTGCCAGCTCGGTCAGGGGCCCTGGAAACACCATATATTTT. Its translation: CASSVRGPGNTIYF.

The chain has TRBV29-1 and TRBJ1-2; D unresolved. From germline, CDR1 is SQVTM and CDR2 ANQGSEA. Trimming pared 7 bases from V and 12 bases from J, leaving 18 bases between. The CDR3 covers 11 residues. For the CDR3, the DNA is TGCAGCGCCTATTACTCAGGAATAGACACCTTC. Its protein is CSAYYSGIDTF.

The rearrangement links TRBV27 to TRBJ2-7; D is perhaps TRBD2 (6 bases). CDR3 size: 15 residues. Deletions cut 6 bases from V and 3 bases from J, with 18 bases between. Germline CDR1 MNHEY, CDR2 SMNVEV (reference sequence). Here the CDR3 DNA reads TGTGCCAGCAGCCAAAGTTTCCTAGCGAGCTACGAGCAGTACTTC. This encodes CASSQSFLASYEQYF.

This chain links TRBV13 with TRBJ2-7, with 11 bases lining up with TRBD2. The length of the CDR3 is 18 residues. Trimming at V came to 5 bases and at J to 0 bases, leaving 12 bases not matched to a gene. Germline V gene lookup returns CDR1 PRHDT and CDR2 FYEKMQ (reference sequence). The chain's CDR3 is CASSRIGTSGGSSYEQYF. The CDR3 DNA sequence: TGTGCCAGCAGCAGGATCGGGACTAGCGGAGGAAGCTCCTACGAGCAGTACTTC.